Here is one T cell receptor (beta chain) with its context. Original data processing: Amplification of reference gene primers was used by the study to estimate nucleated cell counts. Clones were read by immunoSEQ multiplex PCR, and TCRdb kept only the in-frame ones, dropping some. V, J and clone size derive from that table, while D and trimming were established from the DNA sequence. This sample has 140,000 or so clones, with around 87% found just once. The data derive from a study of blood T cell repertoires in COVID-19. Study-level information: Samples representing acute and convalescent COVID-19 were sourced from the United States, Italy and Spain.

The germline V gene encodes CDR1 LGHDT and CDR2 YNNKEL (reference sequence). J lost 3 bases, V lost 4 bases, and 5 bases had no gene match. CDR3 length equals 14 residues. This clonotype originated in a woman aged 50 to 60 with active or convalescent COVID-19. Sample: peripheral blood. The rearrangement joins TRBV3-1 (or the pseudogene TRBV3-2) to TRBJ1-1; 7 bases are shared with TRBD1. The CDR3 protein is CASSLQGGDTEAFF. CDR3 bases: TGTGCCAGCAGCCTCCAGGGGGGTGACACTGAAGCTTTCTTT.